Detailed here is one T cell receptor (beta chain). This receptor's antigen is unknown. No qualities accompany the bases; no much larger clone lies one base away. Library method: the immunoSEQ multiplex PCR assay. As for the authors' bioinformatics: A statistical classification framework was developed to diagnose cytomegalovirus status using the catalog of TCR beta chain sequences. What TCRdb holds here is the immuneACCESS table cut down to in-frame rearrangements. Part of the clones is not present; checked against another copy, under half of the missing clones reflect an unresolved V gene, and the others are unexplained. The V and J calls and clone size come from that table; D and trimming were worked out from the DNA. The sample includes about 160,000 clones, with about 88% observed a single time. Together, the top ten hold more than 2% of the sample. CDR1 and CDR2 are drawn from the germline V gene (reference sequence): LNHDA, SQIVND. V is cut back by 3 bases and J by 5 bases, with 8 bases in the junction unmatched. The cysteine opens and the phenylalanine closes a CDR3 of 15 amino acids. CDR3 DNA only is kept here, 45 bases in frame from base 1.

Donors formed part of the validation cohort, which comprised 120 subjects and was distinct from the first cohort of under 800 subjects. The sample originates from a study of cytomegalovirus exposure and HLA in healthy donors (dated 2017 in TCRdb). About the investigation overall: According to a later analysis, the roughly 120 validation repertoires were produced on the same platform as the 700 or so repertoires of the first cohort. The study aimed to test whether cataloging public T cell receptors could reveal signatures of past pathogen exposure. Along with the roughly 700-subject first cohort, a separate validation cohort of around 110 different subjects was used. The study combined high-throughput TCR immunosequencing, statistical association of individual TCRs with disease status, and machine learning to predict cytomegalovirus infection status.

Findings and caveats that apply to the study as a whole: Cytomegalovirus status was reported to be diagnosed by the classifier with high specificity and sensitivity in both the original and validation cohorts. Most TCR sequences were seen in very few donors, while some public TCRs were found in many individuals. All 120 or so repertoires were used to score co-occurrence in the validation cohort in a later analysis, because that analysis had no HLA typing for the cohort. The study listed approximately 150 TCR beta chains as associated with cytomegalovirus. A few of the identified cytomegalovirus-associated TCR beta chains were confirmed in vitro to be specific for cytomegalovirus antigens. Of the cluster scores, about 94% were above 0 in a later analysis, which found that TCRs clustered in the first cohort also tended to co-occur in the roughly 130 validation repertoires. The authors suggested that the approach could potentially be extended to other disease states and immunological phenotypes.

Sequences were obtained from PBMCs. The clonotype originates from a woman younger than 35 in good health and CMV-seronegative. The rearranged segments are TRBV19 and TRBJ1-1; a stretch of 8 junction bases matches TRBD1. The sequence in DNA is TGTGCCAGTAGTATGACAGGGGAAGGGGTGACTGAAGCTTTCTTT. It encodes CASSMTGEGVTEAFF.